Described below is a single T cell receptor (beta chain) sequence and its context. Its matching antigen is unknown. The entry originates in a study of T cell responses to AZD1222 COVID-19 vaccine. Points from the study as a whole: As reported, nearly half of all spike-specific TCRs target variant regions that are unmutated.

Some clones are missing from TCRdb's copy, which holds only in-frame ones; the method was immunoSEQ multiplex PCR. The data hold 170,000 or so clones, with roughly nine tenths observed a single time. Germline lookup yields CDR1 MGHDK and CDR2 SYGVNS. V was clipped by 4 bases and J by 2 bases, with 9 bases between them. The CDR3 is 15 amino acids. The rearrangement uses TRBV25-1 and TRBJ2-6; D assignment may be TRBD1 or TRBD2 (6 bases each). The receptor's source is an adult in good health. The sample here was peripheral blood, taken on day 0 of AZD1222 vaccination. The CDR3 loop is CASSGRGAGANVLTF. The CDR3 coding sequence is TGTGCCAGCAGTGGGAGGGGGGCTGGGGCCAACGTCCTGACTTTC. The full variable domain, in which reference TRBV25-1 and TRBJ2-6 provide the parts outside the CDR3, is EADIYQTPRYLVIGTGKKITLECSQTMGHDKMYWYQQDPGMELHLIHYSYGVNSTEKGDLSSESTVSRIRTEHFPLTLESARPSHTSQYLCASSGRGAGANVLTFGAGSRLTVL.